This T cell receptor beta chain comes out of a study of cytomegalovirus exposure and HLA in healthy donors. Of note for this clone: Its antigen is undetermined.

The V and J ends lost 4 bases and 9 bases, in that order; junction bases with no gene match: 15. CDR3 size: 16 residues. Germline V gene data show CDR1 as MDHEN and CDR2 as SYDVKM. Study-level findings and limits: Most of the TCR beta V segments (in an earlier analysis) were productive either about 90% or about 30% of the time.

Both 60 Vbeta primers and 13 Jbeta primers went into the PCR. Sequenced by immunoSEQ multiplex PCR; TCRdb stores in-frame clones only, minus some. This table has around 120,000 clones, 81% appearing once. The sequenced material came from PBMCs. The chain employs TRBV28 and TRBJ2-7, with 10 bases matching TRBD1. The sequence derives from a woman in her thirties or forties in good health and CMV-seropositive. CDR3 nucleotide sequence: TGTGCCAGCAGTTCACAATCACCGGGACAGGGGAGCTTGCAGTACTTC. Translating it yields CASSSQSPGQGSLQYF.